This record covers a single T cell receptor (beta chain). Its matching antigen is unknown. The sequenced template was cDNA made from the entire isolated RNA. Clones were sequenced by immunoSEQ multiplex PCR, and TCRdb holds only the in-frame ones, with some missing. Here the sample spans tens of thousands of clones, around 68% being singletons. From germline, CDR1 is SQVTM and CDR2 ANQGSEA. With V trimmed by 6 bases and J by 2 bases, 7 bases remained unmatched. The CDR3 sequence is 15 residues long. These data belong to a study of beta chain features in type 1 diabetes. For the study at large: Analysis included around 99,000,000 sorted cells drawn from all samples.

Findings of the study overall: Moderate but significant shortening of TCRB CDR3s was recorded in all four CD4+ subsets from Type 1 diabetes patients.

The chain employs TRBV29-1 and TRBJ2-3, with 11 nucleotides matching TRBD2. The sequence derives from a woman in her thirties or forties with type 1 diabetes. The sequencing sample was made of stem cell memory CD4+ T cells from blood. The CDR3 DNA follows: TGCAGCGTCCGCCCTAGCGGGGGGCACACAGATACGCAGTATTTT. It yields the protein CSVRPSGGHTDTQYF.